This T cell receptor (beta chain) was observed in a study of shared clonotypes between healthy human individuals. Clones were read by immunoSEQ multiplex PCR, and TCRdb kept only the in-frame ones, dropping some. In the table there are about 1.4 million clones, over 95% of which are singletons. Germline V CDR1 and CDR2: GTSNPN, SVGIG (reference sequence). V trimming: 2 bases; J trimming: 4 bases; junction bases outside the gene matches: 5. CDR3 length: 14 residues. Sequencing was carried out using naive CD4+ T cells sorted from blood. Subset defined: CD45RA+ positively selected. The source of this sequence is a man aged 30-40 years in good health. The genes are TRBV30 and TRBJ1-5; 7 nucleotides line up with TRBD1. The CDR3 protein is CAWSTGDRNQPQHF. CDR3 bases: TGTGCCTGGAGTACAGGGGACCGTAATCAGCCCCAGCATTTT.